The 22 T cell receptor beta chains given below trace back to one sample, sequenced in a study of shared clonotypes between healthy human individuals. The method was immunoSEQ multiplex PCR; TCRdb's version includes in-frame clones alone and lacks a portion of them. This table has roughly 850,000 clones, about 97% appearing once. Cells designated naive CD8 were CD45RO-negative and were positively selected for CCR7, with terminally differentiated effector memory CD45RA+ cells excluded. Sequenced material: naive CD8+ T cells sorted from blood. Receptors originate from a man aged 25-45 years in good health.

The chain links TRBV27 to TRBJ2-1; the match to TRBD2 covers 9 bases. V trimming: 6 bases; J trimming: 16 bases; junction bases outside the gene matches: 25. Germline lookup yields CDR1 MNHEY and CDR2 SMNVEV (reference sequence). CDR3 length: 17 residues. CDR3 sequence (DNA): TGTGCCAGCAGCCCTATTGGACAGACAGGTTGGCGGGAGGGCCAATTCTTC. This encodes CASSPIGQTGWREGQFF.

This chain connects TRBV27 to TRBJ2-1; TRBD2 matches 7 bases. The CDR3 length is 15 residues. From germline, CDR1 is MNHEY and CDR2 SMNVEV (reference sequence). Trimming removed 5 bases from V and 12 bases from J; junction bases left unmatched: 16. This CDR3 reads CASSPTSTIPPGQFF. Here the CDR3 DNA reads TGTGCCAGCAGTCCGACTAGCACAATCCCGCCGGGGCAGTTCTTC.

This clone was recorded once. Additional DNA sequences in this sample encode the identical CDR3. The chain joins TRBV6-1 to TRBJ2-7; D not certain. This CDR3 contains 10 residues. The germline V gene encodes CDR1 MNHNS and CDR2 SASEGT. Deletions cut 4 bases from V and 6 bases from J, with 4 bases between. In DNA, the CDR3 is TGTGCCAGCAGTGTCGGCGAGCAGTACTTC. Translation gives CASSVGEQYF.

This clone has just one count. The V call is TRBV5-6, the J call TRBJ2-5; 10 bases line up with TRBD1. CDR3 length equals 16 residues. Germline V CDR1 and CDR2: SGHDT, YYEEEE. V was pared by 4 bases and J by 5 bases, with 11 bases of the junction left unmatched. Here the CDR3 DNA reads TGTGCCAGCAGCCCTCTGCGGGGACAGGGGTGGGAGACCCAGTACTTC. This translates into CASSPLRGQGWETQYF.

The chain employs TRBV7-9 and TRBJ1-4; 9 bases fit TRBD1. The CDR3 spans 17 residues. The V gene end was trimmed by 2 bases and the J gene end by 4 bases; junction bases not matched to a gene: 8. CDR1 is SEHNR, CDR2 FQNEAQ, per germline (reference sequence). The DNA for the CDR3 is TGTGCCAGCAGCTTATTTACAGGGGGCTCCATTAATGAAAAACTGTTTTTT. Translation gives CASSLFTGGSINEKLFF.

The chain uses TRBV5-1 and TRBJ2-3; possible D gene TRBD2, 6 bases. The CDR3 extends over 17 amino acids. Trimming took off 5 bases at V and 1 base at J, with 20 bases between the two ends. Germline-derived CDR1 and CDR2 are SGHRS and YFSETQ. CDR3 residues: CASRNWVGGLGTDTQYF. CDR3 bases: TGCGCCAGCAGAAATTGGGTCGGGGGTTTAGGCACAGATACGCAGTATTTT. Filled out from reference TRBV5-1 and TRBJ2-3, the complete variable domain reads KAGVTQTPRYLIKTRGQQVTLSCSPISGHRSVSWYQQTPGQGLQFLFEYFSETQRNKGNFPGRFSGRQFSNSRSEMNVSTLELGDSALYLCASRNWVGGLGTDTQYFGPGTRLTVL.

This clone was recorded only once. The chain has TRBV11-1 and TRBJ2-3, with unresolved D. CDR3 length equals 12 residues. V shed 5 bases and J shed 4 bases, with 7 bases lying between them. Germline lookup yields CDR1 SGHAT and CDR2 FQDESV (reference sequence). DNA for the CDR3: TGTGCCAGCAGCAAAAATCCAGATACGCAGTATTTT. As protein: CASSKNPDTQYF.

The V call is TRBV27, the J call TRBJ1-1; D is perhaps TRBD1 (5 bases). V lost 6 bases to trimming and J lost 0 bases, with 8 bases between them. CDR3 size: 13 residues. Per germline, CDR1 MNHEY and CDR2 SMNVEV (reference sequence). CDR3 loop: CASRTDMNTEAFF. The CDR3 DNA reads TGTGCCAGCAGAACGGACATGAACACTGAAGCTTTCTTT.

This sequence joins TRBV7-6 and TRBJ1-1; TRBD1 aligns across 8 bases. The CDR3 has 14 amino acids. V was pared by 4 bases and J by 4 bases, with 5 bases of the junction left unmatched. From germline, CDR1 is SGHVS and CDR2 FNYEAQ. CDR3 sequence: CASSSGGSLTEAFF. The DNA of the CDR3 is TGTGCCAGCAGCTCAGGGGGCAGTCTCACTGAAGCTTTCTTT. Full variable domain (outside the CDR3, taken from reference TRBV7-6 and TRBJ1-1): GAGVSQSPRYKVTKRGQDVALRCDPISGHVSLYWYRQALGQGPEFLTYFNYEAQQDKSGLPNDRFSAERPEGSISTLTIQRTEQRDSAMYRCASSSGGSLTEAFFGQGTRLTVV.

In its sample, this clone was seen once. The chain combines TRBV4-1 with TRBJ2-2; D tentatively fits TRBD1 or TRBD2 (5 bases each). The germline CDR1 and CDR2 sequences are MGHRA and YSYEKL. The CDR3 runs to 16 residues. V shed 4 bases and J shed 1 base, with 13 bases lying between them. Written as DNA, the CDR3 is TGCGCCAGCAGCCCGCTCGGGACGGTGAACACCGGGGAGCTGTTTTTT. Encoded protein: CASSPLGTVNTGELFF.

The rearrangement joins TRBV12-5 to TRBJ1-1; the D is unclear. CDR1 LGHNT and CDR2 FRNRAP come from the germline V gene. CDR3 length: 15 residues. Between the trimmed V and J ends, which lost 0 bases and 3 bases, there was a span of 11 bases. The CDR3 loop reads CASGLVGWQDTEAFF. CDR3 nucleotides: TGTGCTAGTGGTTTGGTCGGGTGGCAGGACACTGAAGCTTTCTTT.

The gene calls are TRBV10-1 and TRBJ2-1; 9 bases agree with TRBD1. The CDR3 has 13 residues. V trimming: 4 bases; J trimming: 7 bases; junction bases outside the gene matches: 2. Germline CDR1 reads WNHNN; CDR2 reads SYGVQD (reference sequence). The CDR3 loop reads CASSVQGANEQFF. DNA of the CDR3: TGCGCCAGCAGTGTACAGGGGGCGAATGAGCAGTTCTTC.

V is TRBV2 and J is TRBJ2-3, with 8 bases lining up with TRBD1. The V and J ends lost 8 bases and 6 bases, in that order; junction bases with no gene match: 16. The CDR3 is made up of 16 amino acids. Per the germline V gene, CDR1 is SNHLY and CDR2 is FYNNEI. The CDR3 reads CASGGQGAVEPDTQYF. CDR3 DNA: TGTGCCAGCGGGGGGCAGGGGGCCGTTGAGCCCGATACGCAGTATTTT.

The chain joins TRBV7-9 to TRBJ2-7; D may be TRBD1 (6 bases). The CDR3 extends over 13 amino acids. The V end lost 3 bases, the J end lost 4 bases, and 10 bases lay between the germline ends. Germline assignment: CDR1 SEHNR and CDR2 FQNEAQ (reference sequence). Here the CDR3 DNA reads TGTGCCAGCAGCTTCCCACAGGGATACGAGCAGTACTTC. This gives the protein CASSFPQGYEQYF.

The gene calls are TRBV4-1 and TRBJ2-7; D gene unclear. Per germline, CDR1 MGHRA and CDR2 YSYEKL. CDR3 size: 15 residues. Trimming took 5 bases from V and 3 from J, leaving 17 bases between them. CDR3 loop: CASSSDSNPYYEQYF. CDR3 DNA: TGCGCCAGCAGCTCAGACTCCAACCCCTACTACGAGCAGTACTTC.

This clone occurred once. This CDR3 is also generated by other DNA sequences in the sample. The chain combines TRBV9 with TRBJ2-7, with 11 positions matching TRBD2. This CDR3 spans 15 amino acids. Germline V CDR1 and CDR2: SGDLS, YYNGEE. V lost 0 bases to trimming and J lost 4 bases; unmatched junction nucleotides: 3. CDR3 bases: TGTGCCAGCAGCGTAGCCGGGACTAGCGGTTACGAGCAGTACTTC. This codes for CASSVAGTSGYEQYF.

The V and J genes are TRBV28 and TRBJ1-2; D remains unclear. V was cut by 4 bases and J by 8 bases, with 17 bases left in between. Per the germline V gene, CDR1 is MDHEN and CDR2 is SYDVKM. CDR3 length equals 14 residues. CDR3 nucleotide sequence: TGTGCCAGCAGTTCCGTGGTGGGCGCGTGGGGCTACACCTTC. Amino acid sequence: CASSSVVGAWGYTF.

Only one count was recorded for this clone. The chain uses TRBV6-5 and TRBJ2-5; no definite D call. V was clipped by 9 bases and J by 5 bases, with 10 bases between them. There are 11 residues in the CDR3. CDR1 is MNHEY, CDR2 SVGAGI, per germline. This CDR3 is CASSAGETQYF. The CDR3 nucleotides are TGTGCCAGTTCAGCCGGCGAGACCCAGTACTTC.

The gene calls are TRBV7-9 and TRBJ2-5, with TRBD2 matching 7 bases. Germline loops: CDR1 SEHNR, CDR2 FQNEAQ (reference sequence). This CDR3 has 15 amino acids. J lost 5 bases, V lost 3 bases, and 9 bases had no gene match. CDR3 nucleotides: TGTGCCAGCAGCTTCTGGGCGGGAGTATCTGAGACCCAGTACTTC. Its protein product is CASSFWAGVSETQYF.

The chain is built from TRBV9 and TRBJ1-4; 8 nucleotides agree with TRBD1. The V gene end was trimmed by 3 bases and the J gene end by 7 bases; junction bases not matched to a gene: 5. CDR3 length: 14 residues. Germline lookup yields CDR1 SGDLS and CDR2 YYNGEE. The CDR3 DNA follows: TGTGCCAGCAGCGCCGGGACAGGTCCTGAAAAACTGTTTTTT. Residues: CASSAGTGPEKLFF.

The CDR3 region has the DNA TGTGCCAGCAGCCAAGAGGGCAGGGCGAACGAGCAGTACTTC. Translated, it gives CASSQEGRANEQYF. The chain is built from TRBV4-2 and TRBJ2-7, with D perhaps matching TRBD1 (5 bases). Trimming left V 0 bases short and J 5 bases short, with 11 bases between. CDR1 and CDR2 from the germline V gene are LGHNA and YNFKEQ. This CDR3 contains 14 residues.

This clone was detected once. The chain combines TRBV7-2 with TRBJ2-7; D is tentatively TRBD1 or TRBD2 (6 bases each). This CDR3 has 15 residues. V lost 5 bases and J lost 0, with 14 bases in between. Germline-derived CDR1 and CDR2 are SGHTA and FQGNSA. CDR3 sequence reads: CASSAGHPISYEQYF. The CDR3 DNA is TGTGCCAGCAGCGCGGGACATCCAATCTCCTACGAGCAGTACTTC.